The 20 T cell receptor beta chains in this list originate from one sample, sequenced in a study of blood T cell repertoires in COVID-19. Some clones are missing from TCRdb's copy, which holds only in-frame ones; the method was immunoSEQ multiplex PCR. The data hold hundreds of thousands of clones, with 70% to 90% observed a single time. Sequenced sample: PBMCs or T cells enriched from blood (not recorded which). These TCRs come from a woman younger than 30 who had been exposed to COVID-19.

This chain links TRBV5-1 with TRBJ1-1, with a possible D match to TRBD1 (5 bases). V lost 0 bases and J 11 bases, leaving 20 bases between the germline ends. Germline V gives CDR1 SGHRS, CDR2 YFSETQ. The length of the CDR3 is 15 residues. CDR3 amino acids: CASSLDRGPLRAAFF. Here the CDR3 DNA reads TGCGCCAGCAGCTTGGATAGGGGCCCACTAAGGGCGGCTTTCTTT.

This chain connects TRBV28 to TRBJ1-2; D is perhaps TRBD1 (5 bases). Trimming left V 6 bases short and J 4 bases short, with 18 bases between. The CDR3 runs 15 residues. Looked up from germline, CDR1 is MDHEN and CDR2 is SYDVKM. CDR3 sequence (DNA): TGTGCCAGCAGCCAAAGACAGAGCATAGGCTATGGCTACACCTTC. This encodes CASSQRQSIGYGYTF.

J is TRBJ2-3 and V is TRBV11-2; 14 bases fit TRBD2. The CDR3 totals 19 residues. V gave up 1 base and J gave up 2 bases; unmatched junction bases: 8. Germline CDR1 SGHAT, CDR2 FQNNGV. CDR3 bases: TGTGCCAGCAGCTTAGGCTTCGGGACTAGCGGGGGACACACAGATACGCAGTATTTT. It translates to CASSLGFGTSGGHTDTQYF. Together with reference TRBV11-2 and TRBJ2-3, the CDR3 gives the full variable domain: EAGVAQSPRYKIIEKRQSVAFWCNPISGHATLYWYQQILGQGPKLLIQFQNNGVVDDSQLPKDRFSAERLKGVDSTLKIQPAKLEDSAVYLCASSLGFGTSGGHTDTQYFGPGTRLTVL.

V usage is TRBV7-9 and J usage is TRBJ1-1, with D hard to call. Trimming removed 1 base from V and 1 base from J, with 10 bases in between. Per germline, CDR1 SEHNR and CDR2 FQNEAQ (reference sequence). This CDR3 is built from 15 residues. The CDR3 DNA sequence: TGTGCCAGCAGCTTAGATGATGGCGGGAACACTGAAGCTTTCTTT. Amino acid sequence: CASSLDDGGNTEAFF.

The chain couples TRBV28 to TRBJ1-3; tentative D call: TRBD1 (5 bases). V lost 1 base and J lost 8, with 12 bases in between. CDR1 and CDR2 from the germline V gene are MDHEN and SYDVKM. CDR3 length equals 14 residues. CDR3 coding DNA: TGTGCCAGCAGTTTATCGGGGGTCGAATACACCATATATTTT. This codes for CASSLSGVEYTIYF.

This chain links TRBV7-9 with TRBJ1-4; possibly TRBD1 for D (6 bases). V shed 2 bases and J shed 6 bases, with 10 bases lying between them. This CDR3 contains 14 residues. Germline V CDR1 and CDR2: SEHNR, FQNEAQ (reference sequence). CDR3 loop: CASSLTAGDEKLFF. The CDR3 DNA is TGTGCCAGCAGCTTAACCGCAGGGGATGAAAAACTGTTTTTT.

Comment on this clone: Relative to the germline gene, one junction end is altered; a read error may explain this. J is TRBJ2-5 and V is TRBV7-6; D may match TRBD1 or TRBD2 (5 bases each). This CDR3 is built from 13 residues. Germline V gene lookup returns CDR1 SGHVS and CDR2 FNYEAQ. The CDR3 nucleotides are TGTGCCAGCAGCATAGCGACAGCAGAGACCCAGTACTTC. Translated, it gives CASSIATAETQYF.

The CDR3 reads CASSLVGGSTEAFF. Written as DNA, the CDR3 is TGTGCCAGCAGCTTAGTAGGCGGGAGCACTGAAGCTTTCTTT. The rearrangement joins TRBV7-6 to TRBJ1-1; D remains unclear. The CDR3 runs 14 residues. CDR1 SGHVS and CDR2 FNYEAQ come from the germline V gene. V lost 1 base, J lost 4 bases, and 10 bases lay in between.

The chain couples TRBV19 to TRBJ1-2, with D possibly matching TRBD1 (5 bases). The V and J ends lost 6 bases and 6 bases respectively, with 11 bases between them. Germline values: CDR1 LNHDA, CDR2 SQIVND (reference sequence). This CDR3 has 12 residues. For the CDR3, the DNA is TGTGCCAGTAGCAGACCACAGGATGGCTACACCTTC. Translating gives CASSRPQDGYTF. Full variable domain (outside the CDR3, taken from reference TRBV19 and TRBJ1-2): DGGITQSPKYLFRKEGQNVTLSCEQNLNHDAMYWYRQDPGQGLRLIYYSQIVNDFQKGDIAEGYSVSREKKESFPLTVTSAQKNPTAFYLCASSRPQDGYTFGSGTRLTVV.

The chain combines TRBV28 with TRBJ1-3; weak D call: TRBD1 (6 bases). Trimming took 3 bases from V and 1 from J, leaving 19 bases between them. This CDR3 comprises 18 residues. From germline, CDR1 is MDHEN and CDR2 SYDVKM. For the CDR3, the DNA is TGTGCCAGCAGTTTCTTGGGAGGGGGGGATGCATCTGGAAACACCATATATTTT. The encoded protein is CASSFLGGGDASGNTIYF.

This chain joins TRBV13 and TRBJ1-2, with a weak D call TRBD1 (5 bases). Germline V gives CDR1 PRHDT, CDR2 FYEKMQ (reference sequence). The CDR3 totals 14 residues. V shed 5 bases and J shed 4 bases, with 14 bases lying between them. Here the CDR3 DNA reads TGTGCCAGCAGCCCGCGACAGCTAAGCTATGGCTACACCTTC. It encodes CASSPRQLSYGYTF. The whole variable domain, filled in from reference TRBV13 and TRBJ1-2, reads AAGVIQSPRHLIKEKRETATLKCYPIPRHDTVYWYQQGPGQDPQFLISFYEKMQSDKGSIPDRFSAQQFSDYHSELNMSSLELGDSALYFCASSPRQLSYGYTFGSGTRLTVV.

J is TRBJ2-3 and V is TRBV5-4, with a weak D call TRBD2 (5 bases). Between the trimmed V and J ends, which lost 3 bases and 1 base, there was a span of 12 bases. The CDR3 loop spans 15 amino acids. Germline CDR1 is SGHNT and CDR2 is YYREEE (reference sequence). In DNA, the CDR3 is TGTGCCAGCAGCTACGCGGGTCCGCGCACAGATACGCAGTATTTT. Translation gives CASSYAGPRTDTQYF.

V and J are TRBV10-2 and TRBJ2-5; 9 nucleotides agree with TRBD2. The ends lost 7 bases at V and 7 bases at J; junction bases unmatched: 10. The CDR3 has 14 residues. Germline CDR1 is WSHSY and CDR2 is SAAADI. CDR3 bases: TGCGCCAGCAAACCTCTAGCGGGAAGCGCGACCCAGTACTTC. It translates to CASKPLAGSATQYF.

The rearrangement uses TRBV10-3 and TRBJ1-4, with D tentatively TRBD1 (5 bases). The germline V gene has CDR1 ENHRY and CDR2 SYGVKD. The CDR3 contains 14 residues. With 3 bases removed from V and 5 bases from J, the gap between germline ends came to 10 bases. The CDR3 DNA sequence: TGTGCCATCAGTGATCCCAGGGTGAATGAAAAACTGTTTTTT. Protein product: CAISDPRVNEKLFF.

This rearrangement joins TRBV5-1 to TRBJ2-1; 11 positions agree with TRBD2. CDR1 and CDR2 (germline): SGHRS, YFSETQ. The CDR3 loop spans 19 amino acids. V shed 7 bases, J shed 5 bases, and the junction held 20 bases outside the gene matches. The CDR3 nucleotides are TGCGCCAGCTTAGTCCCCCGCCGGTCTAGCGGGAGGCAGGACAATGAGCAGTTCTTC. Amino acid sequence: CASLVPRRSSGRQDNEQFF.

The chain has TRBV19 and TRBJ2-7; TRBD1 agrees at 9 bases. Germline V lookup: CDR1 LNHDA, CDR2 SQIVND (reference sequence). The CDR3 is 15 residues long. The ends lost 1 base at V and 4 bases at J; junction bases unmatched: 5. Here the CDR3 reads CASSIGDRVIYEQYF. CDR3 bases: TGTGCCAGTAGTATAGGGGACAGGGTCATTTACGAGCAGTACTTC. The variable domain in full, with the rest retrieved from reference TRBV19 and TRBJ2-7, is DGGITQSPKYLFRKEGQNVTLSCEQNLNHDAMYWYRQDPGQGLRLIYYSQIVNDFQKGDIAEGYSVSREKKESFPLTVTSAQKNPTAFYLCASSIGDRVIYEQYFGPGTRLTVT.

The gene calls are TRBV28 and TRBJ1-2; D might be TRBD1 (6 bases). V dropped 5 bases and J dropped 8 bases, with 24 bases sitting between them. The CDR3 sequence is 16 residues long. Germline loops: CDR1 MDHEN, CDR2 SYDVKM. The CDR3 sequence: CASSPPRAGATGGYTF. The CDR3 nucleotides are TGTGCCAGCAGTCCGCCTAGGGCAGGGGCGACGGGAGGCTACACCTTC.

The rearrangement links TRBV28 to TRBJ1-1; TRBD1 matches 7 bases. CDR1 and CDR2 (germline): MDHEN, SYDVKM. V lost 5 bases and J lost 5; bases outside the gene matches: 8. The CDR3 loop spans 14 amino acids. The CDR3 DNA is TGTGCCAGCAGTGCCAGGGGGAGAGAAACTGAAGCTTTCTTT. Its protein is CASSARGRETEAFF.

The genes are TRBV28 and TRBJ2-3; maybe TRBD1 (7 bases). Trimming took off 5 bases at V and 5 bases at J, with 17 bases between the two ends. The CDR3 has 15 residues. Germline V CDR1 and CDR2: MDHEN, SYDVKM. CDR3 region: CASSQTGRGGDTQYF. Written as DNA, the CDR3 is TGTGCCAGCAGTCAGACAGGGCGGGGAGGAGATACGCAGTATTTT.

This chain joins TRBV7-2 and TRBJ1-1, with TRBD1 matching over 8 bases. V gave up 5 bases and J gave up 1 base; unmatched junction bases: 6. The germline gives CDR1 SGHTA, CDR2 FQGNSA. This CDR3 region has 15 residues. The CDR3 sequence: CASSVQGAGNTEAFF. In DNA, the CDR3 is TGTGCCAGCAGCGTTCAGGGGGCGGGGAACACTGAAGCTTTCTTT.